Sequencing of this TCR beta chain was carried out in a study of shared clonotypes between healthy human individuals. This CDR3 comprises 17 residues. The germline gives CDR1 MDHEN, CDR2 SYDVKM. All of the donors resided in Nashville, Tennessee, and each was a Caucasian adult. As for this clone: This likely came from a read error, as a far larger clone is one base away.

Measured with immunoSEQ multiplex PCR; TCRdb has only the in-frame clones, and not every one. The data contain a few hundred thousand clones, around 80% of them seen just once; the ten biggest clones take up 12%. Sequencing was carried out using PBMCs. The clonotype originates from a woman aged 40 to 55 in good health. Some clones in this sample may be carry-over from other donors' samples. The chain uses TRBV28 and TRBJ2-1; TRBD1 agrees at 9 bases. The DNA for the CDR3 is TGTGCCAGCAGTCCGCTCTTCGGGACAGGGTTCTACAATGAGCAGCTCTTC. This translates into CASSPLFGTGFYNEQLF.